Below, 24 T cell receptor beta chains from the same sample are listed, as sequenced in a study of human T cells and chemical hapten exposure. Noted time point: pre-sensitization, week 0. The treatment denotes: therapeutic diphenylcyclopropenone sensitization with weekly scalp DPC. One entry per CDR3 protein, called by TCRdb with MiXCR from the RACE reads. The sample carries roughly 81,000 distinct CDR3 sequences, 7.5% to 9.5% recorded once. The sequences come from whole blood, collected in connection with sensitization to the hapten diphenylcyclopropenone (DPC). The receptor source for this set is a man aged 40-49 years with alopecia areata. Some clones in this sample may be carry-over from other donors' samples.

This clonotype has at least ten counts. V gene TRBV25-1 combines with J gene TRBJ1-4, with TRBD1 matching 10 bases. In germline, CDR1 is MGHDK, CDR2 SYGVNS. The CDR3 has 14 amino acids. With 8 bases clipped from V and 8 bases from J, the junction kept 8 bases outside the gene matches. CDR3 nucleotides: TGTGCCAGCTCCTGGACAGGGGGAAGGGAAAAACTGTTTTTT. Amino acids: CASSWTGGREKLFF. The entire variable domain, with the rest obtained from reference TRBV25-1 and TRBJ1-4, is as follows: EADIYQTPRYLVIGTGKKITLECSQTMGHDKMYWYQQDPGMELHLIHYSYGVNSTEKGDLSSESTVSRIRTEHFPLTLESARPSHTSQYLCASSWTGGREKLFFGSGTQLSVL.

CDR3 sequence (DNA): TGTGCCAGCAGCAGAGCCCTCCTTGGGAACACTGAAGCTTTCTTT. The encoded protein is CASSRALLGNTEAFF. The chain has TRBV7-2 and TRBJ1-1; D gene ambiguous. The V end lost 5 bases, the J end lost 1 base, and 14 bases lay between the germline ends. The germline CDR1 and CDR2 sequences are SGHTA and FQGNSA. This CDR3 has 15 amino acids.

This clonotype showed up just a few times. The chain joins TRBV24-1 to TRBJ2-3; 12 bases map to TRBD2. Germline CDR1 and CDR2: KGHDR and SFDVKD. The CDR3 totals 14 residues. The V and J ends lost 9 bases and 0 bases, in that order; junction bases with no gene match: 0. CDR3 in DNA: TGTGCCACCGGGACTAGCGGGAGCACAGATACGCAGTATTTT. It yields the protein CATGTSGSTDTQYF.

This clonotype came up many times. The rearrangement links TRBV5-5 to TRBJ2-6; 10 nucleotides align to TRBD1. Losses at the gene ends were 2 bases for V and 2 bases for J; bases not matched to a gene: 7. Looked up from germline, CDR1 is SGHKS and CDR2 is YYEKEE (reference sequence). This CDR3 has 18 amino acids. CDR3 sequence reads: CASSLGDRGLPGANVLTF. The CDR3 nucleotides read TGTGCCAGCAGCTTAGGGGACAGGGGTCTCCCTGGGGCCAACGTCCTGACTTTC.

There are many counts of this clonotype. The rearrangement joins TRBV6-5 to TRBJ2-1; TRBD2 might be the D (6 bases). CDR3 length: 17 residues. Germline CDR1 reads MNHEY; CDR2 reads SVGAGI. Between the trimmed V and J ends, which lost 1 base and 6 bases, there was a span of 19 bases. The CDR3 DNA follows: TGTGCCAGCAGTTACTTCTGGTCCGAAACTAGCCGCAATGAGCAGTTCTTC. This gives the protein CASSYFWSETSRNEQFF.

This clonotype was seen ten or more times. V gene TRBV29-1 combines with J gene TRBJ2-1, with 16 bases that match TRBD2. This CDR3 is built from 14 residues. Germline V gene lookup returns CDR1 SQVTM and CDR2 ANQGSEA. After removal of 3 bases from V and 15 bases from J, the junction contained 8 bases not matched to a gene. In DNA form, the CDR3 reads TGCAGCGTTGAGGGGGGGACTAGCGGGAGGGCGCCGTTCTTC. Translation gives CSVEGGTSGRAPFF.

The rearrangement links TRBV28 to TRBJ1-5; D remains ambiguous. The germline CDR1 and CDR2 sequences are MDHEN and SYDVKM. The CDR3 has 13 amino acids. V gave up 2 bases and J gave up 7 bases, with 9 bases separating them. The CDR3 sequence is CASSLGRQQPQHF. In DNA, the CDR3 is TGTGCCAGCAGTTTAGGGCGTCAACAGCCCCAGCATTTT.

The sample holds many counts of this clonotype. This chain joins TRBV28 and TRBJ1-5; 12 nucleotides line up with TRBD1. CDR3 size: 18 residues. CDR1 and CDR2 from the germline V gene are MDHEN and SYDVKM. V lost 5 bases and J lost 2; bases outside the gene matches: 10. This CDR3 is CASSPGTGGLYGNQPQHF. For the CDR3, the DNA is TGTGCCAGCAGTCCCGGGACAGGGGGCCTGTATGGCAATCAGCCCCAGCATTTT.

The V and J genes are TRBV28 and TRBJ2-7, with D possibly TRBD1 on 5 matching bases. V was pared by 5 bases and J by 3 bases, with 14 bases between. This CDR3 region has 14 residues. From germline, CDR1 is MDHEN and CDR2 SYDVKM. The CDR3 sequence: CASSPPTASYEQYV. Here the CDR3 DNA reads TGTGCCAGCAGTCCGCCGACAGCAAGCTACGAGCAGTACGTC.

This clonotype has only a few counts. The V and J genes are TRBV3-1 and TRBJ1-4; D is unclear. V was shortened by 7 bases and J by 0 bases, with 12 bases between the two germline ends. CDR1 and CDR2 from the germline V gene are LGHDT and YNNKEL (reference sequence). This CDR3 is 15 amino acids long. The CDR3 loop reads CASTRTGTTNEKLFF. The CDR3, as DNA: TGTGCCAGCACCCGGACCGGGACAACTAATGAAAAACTGTTTTTT.

The gene calls are TRBV6-2 or TRBV6-3 and TRBJ1-1; no reliable D call. This CDR3 contains 15 residues. With 2 bases removed from V and 7 bases from J, the gap between germline ends came to 17 bases. Germline V lookup: CDR1 MNHEY, CDR2 SVGEGT. DNA for the CDR3: TGTGCCAGCAGTTACAACGGAGTTTGGAGTGGTGAAGCTTTCTTT. As protein: CASSYNGVWSGEAFF.

The chain links TRBV29-1 to TRBJ2-5; TRBD2 might be the D (7 bases). Trimming removed 4 bases from V and 4 bases from J, with 10 bases in between. This CDR3 has 12 residues. Germline V gene data show CDR1 as SQVTM and CDR2 as ANQGSEA. The CDR3 nucleotides are TGCAGCGTTGTAAGGGGGGGAGAGACCCAGTACTTC. As protein: CSVVRGGETQYF.

Only a few counts were recorded for this clonotype. The gene calls are TRBV7-3 and TRBJ2-4; D possibly corresponds to TRBD1 (6 bases). V was clipped by 5 bases and J by 6 bases, with 11 bases between them. Germline assignment: CDR1 SGHTA and CDR2 FQGTGA. This CDR3 contains 13 residues. For the CDR3, the DNA is TGTGCCAGCAGCATGGGACACACAAACATTCAGTACTTC. Amino acid sequence: CASSMGHTNIQYF.

The chain recombines TRBV30 with TRBJ2-2; D remains unclear. The CDR3 is 14 amino acids. V gave up 4 bases and J gave up 7 bases, with 16 bases separating them. CDR1 and CDR2 from the germline V gene are GTSNPN and SVGIG (reference sequence). The DNA of the CDR3 is TGTGCCTGGAAAAAAGCCACCAACTACGGGGAGCTGTTTTTT. Amino acid sequence: CAWKKATNYGELFF.

V gene TRBV19 combines with J gene TRBJ1-1; D not resolved. This CDR3 spans 14 amino acids. The ends were cut back, 3 bases at V and 4 bases at J, with 12 bases in the middle. Germline CDR1 is LNHDA and CDR2 is SQIVND (reference sequence). CDR3 protein: CASSISALGTEAFF. The CDR3 DNA is TGTGCCAGTAGTATTAGCGCCCTTGGCACTGAAGCTTTCTTT. Looking up the rest from reference TRBV19 and TRBJ1-1 gives the full variable domain: DGGITQSPKYLFRKEGQNVTLSCEQNLNHDAMYWYRQDPGQGLRLIYYSQIVNDFQKGDIAEGYSVSREKKESFPLTVTSAQKNPTAFYLCASSISALGTEAFFGQGTRLTVV.

This clonotype was detected many times. The J gene is TRBJ1-5, the V gene TRBV20-1; 9 nucleotides line up with TRBD1. Germline lookup yields CDR1 DFQATT and CDR2 SNEGSKA (reference sequence). Unmatched junction bases numbered 6, after V lost 3 bases and J lost 6 bases. The CDR3 extends over 14 amino acids. The DNA of the CDR3 is TGCAGTGCTAGCGTAGGGACAGGGAGTCAGCCCCAGCATTTT. Its protein product is CSASVGTGSQPQHF.

This clonotype turned up a few times. The genes are TRBV2 and TRBJ1-1; D not resolved. The CDR3 sequence is 13 residues long. V was trimmed by 3 bases and J by 3 bases, leaving 8 bases between them. The germline V gene has CDR1 SNHLY and CDR2 FYNNEI. CDR3 DNA sequence: TGTGCCAGCAGTGAGGGGATCGACACTGAAGCTTTCTTT. Its protein product is CASSEGIDTEAFF.

In its sample, this clonotype was seen a few times. This chain uses TRBV7-2 with TRBJ2-5; 11 nucleotides match TRBD2. The CDR3 is 16 amino acids. Unmatched junction bases numbered 5, after V lost 1 base and J lost 4 bases. CDR1 SGHTA and CDR2 FQGNSA come from the germline V gene. CDR3: CASSLVAGGGRETQYF. CDR3 in DNA: TGTGCCAGCAGCTTAGTAGCGGGGGGGGGGAGAGAGACCCAGTACTTC.

This clonotype appeared a few times. The V gene is TRBV6-2 or TRBV6-3, the J gene TRBJ2-1; D is undetermined. The germline V gene has CDR1 MNHEY and CDR2 SVGEGT. The length of the CDR3 is 13 residues. Trimming removed 2 bases at V and 4 bases at J, with 6 bases between. This CDR3 reads CASSYLGYNEQFF. CDR3 DNA sequence: TGTGCCAGCAGTTACCTGGGATACAATGAGCAGTTCTTC.

This clonotype was seen a few times. V is TRBV23-1 and J is TRBJ2-7, with TRBD2 matching over 9 bases. TRBV23-1 is an ORF for which the function is uncertain. This CDR3 is 15 amino acids long. Unmatched junction bases numbered 5, after V lost 2 bases and J lost 3 bases. The CDR3 bases are TGCGCCAGCAGTCAACGGACTAGCGAGTACTACGAGCAGTACGTC. Protein sequence: CASSQRTSEYYEQYV.

This clonotype occurred a few times. This sequence joins TRBV11-3 and TRBJ2-3; D is perhaps TRBD1 (6 bases). Germline loops: CDR1 SGHNT, CDR2 YENEEA. The CDR3 consists of 11 residues. V lost 4 bases, J lost 14 bases, and 13 bases lay in between. CDR3 amino acids: CASSSYREMYF. CDR3 nucleotides: TGTGCCAGCAGCTCTTACAGGGAGATGTATTTT.

The rearrangement uses TRBV6-1 and TRBJ1-4; maybe TRBD1 (6 bases). V was clipped by 6 bases and J by 8 bases, with 10 bases between them. Germline lookup yields CDR1 MNHNS and CDR2 SASEGT. The CDR3 covers 12 residues. CDR3 residues: CASSPRGEKLFF. The CDR3 DNA is TGTGCCAGCAGCCCCAGGGGCGAAAAACTGTTTTTT.

This clonotype was picked up many times. The rearrangement links TRBV18 to TRBJ1-3; a possible D gene is TRBD1 (6 bases). Trimming removed 2 bases at V and 4 bases at J, with 15 bases between. Per the germline V gene, CDR1 is KGHSH and CDR2 is LQKENI. This CDR3 region has 16 residues. For the CDR3, the DNA is TGTGCCAGCTCACCAGTTCAGGGGTCAGGAGGAAACACCATATATTTT. It yields the protein CASSPVQGSGGNTIYF.

This clonotype was detected only a few times. The chain recombines TRBV24-1 with TRBJ2-1; 10 nucleotides agree with TRBD1. The CDR3 totals 16 residues. Losses at the gene ends were 1 base for V and 9 bases for J; bases not matched to a gene: 8. Germline CDR1 reads KGHDR; CDR2 reads SFDVKD. In nucleotides, the CDR3 is TGTGCCACCAGTGATTTCGGGACAGGGGCCATCCGTGAGCAGTTCTTC. It is translated as CATSDFGTGAIREQFF.